The 29 T cell receptor beta chains below come from one sample, sequenced in a study of CD8+ T cells in alopecia areata. Specified treatment: oral pan-JAK inhibitor, 5-10 mg twice daily. Extracted RNA was reverse transcribed into cDNA, the sequencing template. Only in-frame clones appear in the TCRdb table, and some are missing; sequencing was by immunoSEQ multiplex PCR. In the table there are roughly 200,000 clones, around half of which are singletons. Sequencing used CD8+ T cells sorted from blood, obtained at week 24, from a patient treated with tofacitinib. Receptors originate from a human donor with alopecia areata.

The V gene is TRBV29-1, the J gene TRBJ2-1, with 9 bases that match TRBD2. This CDR3 has 13 residues. The J segment lost 3 bases and the V segment lost 4 bases, leaving 1 base of the junction unmatched. Germline lookup yields CDR1 SQVTM and CDR2 ANQGSEA. The CDR3 here is CSVGGGDYNEQFF. CDR3 nucleotides: TGCAGCGTTGGCGGGGGGGACTACAATGAGCAGTTCTTC.

The chain carries TRBV6-5 and TRBJ1-1; the D is unclear. CDR3 length equals 16 residues. Germline values: CDR1 MNHEY, CDR2 SVGAGI. V was clipped by 0 bases and J by 1 base, with 12 bases between them. CDR3 amino acids: CASSYSYADSNTEAFF. The CDR3 bases are TGTGCCAGCAGTTACTCGTATGCAGATTCGAACACTGAAGCTTTCTTT.

The chain employs TRBV7-2 and TRBJ1-2, with TRBD1 identical over 7 bases. The junction had 6 bases not matched to a gene; V was cut back by 1 base and J by 4 bases. Per the germline V gene, CDR1 is SGHTA and CDR2 is FQGNSA. The CDR3 consists of 15 residues. CDR3 protein: CASSLGARDSYGYTF. CDR3 DNA: TGTGCCAGCAGCTTAGGGGCACGGGACAGCTATGGCTACACCTTC.

This clone appeared a few times. The CDR3 here is CASSPERTGVYNEQFF. CDR3 in DNA: TGTGCCAGCTCACCCGAAAGGACAGGGGTTTACAATGAGCAGTTCTTC. V and J are TRBV18 and TRBJ2-1, with TRBD1 matching over 9 bases. The J segment lost 4 bases and the V segment lost 3 bases, leaving 7 bases of the junction unmatched. CDR3 length: 16 amino acids. CDR1 is KGHSH and CDR2 is LQKENI in the germline V gene.

This clone came up a few times. The V and J genes are TRBV9 and TRBJ2-2; D is unresolved. CDR3 length: 14 amino acids. Germline CDR1 and CDR2: SGDLS and YYNGEE. Trimming shortened V by 3 bases and J by 8 bases, and 14 bases separated the two germline ends. The CDR3 sequence is CASSAAVSEGELFF. The CDR3 nucleotides read TGTGCCAGCAGCGCTGCTGTGTCTGAGGGGGAGCTGTTTTTT.

The rearrangement joins TRBV2 to TRBJ2-5; 10 nucleotides align to TRBD2. Germline CDR1 reads SNHLY; CDR2 reads FYNNEI. V lost 0 bases, J lost 2 bases, and 6 bases stayed unmatched. The CDR3 consists of 17 residues. The CDR3 region is CASSEAVGLAVQETQYF. The CDR3 nucleotides are TGTGCCAGCAGTGAAGCGGTCGGACTAGCGGTACAAGAGACCCAGTACTTC.

The chain joins TRBV19 to TRBJ1-1, with a weak D call TRBD1 (6 bases). V lost 3 bases to trimming and J lost 2 bases, with 10 bases between them. CDR1 is LNHDA and CDR2 is SQIVND in the germline V gene (reference sequence). This CDR3 comprises 14 residues. The CDR3 spells CASSIRDINTEAFF. The CDR3, as DNA: TGTGCCAGTAGTATTAGGGACATAAACACTGAAGCTTTCTTT.

J is TRBJ1-2 and V is TRBV16; 8 bases agree with TRBD1. Per germline, CDR1 KGHSY and CDR2 FQNENV. The junction had 9 bases not matched to a gene; V was cut back by 0 bases and J by 6 bases. The CDR3 length is 16 residues. The DNA for the CDR3 is TGTGCCAGCAGCCAATCGAGGTTAGCAGGGGGCCATGGCTACACCTTC. Translation: CASSQSRLAGGHGYTF. Full variable domain (outside the CDR3, taken from reference TRBV16 and TRBJ1-2): GEEVAQTPKHLVRGEGQKAKLYCAPIKGHSYVFWYQQVLKNEFKFLISFQNENVFDETGMPKERFSAKCLPNSPCSLEIQATKLEDSAVYFCASSQSRLAGGHGYTFGSGTRLTVV.

This clone was found a few times. The genes are TRBV19 and TRBJ2-2; 9 bases are a match to TRBD1. Germline V gene sequence: CDR1 LNHDA, CDR2 SQIVND (reference sequence). V shed 6 bases, J shed 5 bases, and the junction held 7 bases outside the gene matches. The length of the CDR3 is 15 residues. The CDR3 nucleotides read TGTGCCAGTAGCAGTGCCGGGACAGGGACCGGGGAGCTGTTTTTT. Translating it yields CASSSAGTGTGELFF.

CDR3 DNA: TGTGCCAGCAGCCATACAATTTTGAAGACACCGAACACCGGGGAGCTGTTTTTT. Its protein is CASSHTILKTPNTGELFF. This chain uses TRBV9 with TRBJ2-2; D gene ambiguous. CDR3 length: 18 residues. The germline V and J ends were trimmed by 4 bases and 0 bases, with 19 bases remaining between them. Germline CDR1 and CDR2: SGDLS and YYNGEE. The full variable domain, with the rest looked up from reference TRBV9 and TRBJ2-2, is DSGVTQTPKHLITATGQRVTLRCSPRSGDLSVYWYQQSLDQGLQFLIQYYNGEERAKGNILERFSAQQFPDLHSELNLSSLELGDSALYFCASSHTILKTPNTGELFFGEGSRLTVL.

This clone was seen more than once but under ten times. The chain uses TRBV29-1 and TRBJ2-6; tentatively, D is TRBD2 (5 bases). Trimming took off 0 bases at V and 1 base at J, with 7 bases between the two ends. The CDR3 length is 15 residues. Germline V CDR1 and CDR2: SQVTM, ANQGSEA. CDR3: CSVEERASGANVLTF. DNA of the CDR3: TGCAGCGTTGAAGAGAGGGCTTCTGGGGCCAACGTCCTGACTTTC.

This clone was detected once. The chain uses TRBV27 and TRBJ2-2; 7 nucleotides line up with TRBD1. V was clipped by 3 bases and J by 5 bases; unmatched bases: 12. The CDR3 length is 17 residues. From germline, CDR1 is MNHEY and CDR2 SMNVEV (reference sequence). CDR3 bases: TGTGCCAGCAGTTTGTCCCAGGGACAGCCTGGGACCGGGGAGCTGTTTTTT. This sequence encodes CASSLSQGQPGTGELFF.

The rearrangement joins TRBV4-1 to TRBJ2-1; D is ambiguous. Germline CDR1 reads MGHRA; CDR2 reads YSYEKL. The CDR3 totals 15 residues. The V and J ends lost 1 base and 8 bases respectively, with 15 bases between them. CDR3 in amino acids: CASSQVPRSSYEQFF. As DNA, the CDR3 is TGCGCCAGCAGCCAAGTCCCCCGTTCCTCGTATGAGCAGTTCTTC.

The V and J genes are TRBV7-2 and TRBJ2-3, with 12 bases that match TRBD1. Germline CDR1 SGHTA, CDR2 FQGNSA. The CDR3 has 16 residues. Unmatched junction bases numbered 7, after V lost 2 bases and J lost 7 bases. CDR3 in DNA: TGTGCCAGCAGCTTAACGGGACAGGGGGCCGCGAATACGCAGTATTTT. Protein product: CASSLTGQGAANTQYF.

The V call is TRBV27, the J call TRBJ2-3; TRBD2 might be the D (6 bases). The CDR3 sequence is 17 residues long. Germline-derived CDR1 and CDR2 are MNHEY and SMNVEV (reference sequence). Trimming pared 4 bases from V and 2 bases from J, leaving 19 bases between. The CDR3 sequence is CASSSTQGGAATDTQYF. Here the CDR3 DNA reads TGTGCCAGCAGTTCCACCCAGGGCGGGGCGGCCACAGATACGCAGTATTTT.

The V gene is TRBV11-2, the J gene TRBJ1-6; D perhaps matches TRBD1 (5 bases). This CDR3 is 16 amino acids long. Trimming took 3 bases from V and 6 from J, leaving 15 bases between them. CDR1 is SGHAT, CDR2 FQNNGV, per germline. CDR3 nucleotide sequence: TGTGCCAGCAGCTTCGGTGGGGCTAGGAGTAATTCACCCCTCCACTTT. Amino acids: CASSFGGARSNSPLHF.

In regard to this clone: The sample contains more than one DNA sequence encoding this CDR3. This chain uses TRBV4-3 with TRBJ1-2; the D gene is possibly TRBD1 (5 bases). The germline gives CDR1 LGHNA, CDR2 YSLEER. This CDR3 has 15 residues. The V and J ends lost 0 bases and 0 bases respectively, with 8 bases between them. The CDR3 sequence: CASSQDPGTNYGYTF. DNA for the CDR3: TGCGCCAGCAGCCAAGACCCAGGGACTAACTATGGCTACACCTTC.

The rearrangement links TRBV27 to TRBJ2-1, with D unclear. The CDR3 loop spans 11 amino acids. Trimming stripped 4 bases from V and 9 bases from J, with 7 bases between. CDR1 is MNHEY, CDR2 SMNVEV, per germline (reference sequence). CDR3 DNA: TGTGCCAGCAGTTCCCAGGTTGAGCAGTTCTTC. Translated: CASSSQVEQFF.

The rearrangement uses TRBV5-6 and TRBJ2-1; D could derive from TRBD1 or TRBD2 (5 bases each). V shed 0 bases and J shed 9 bases, with 7 bases lying between them. Germline V gene data show CDR1 as SGHDT and CDR2 as YYEEEE. The CDR3 sequence is 12 residues long. The CDR3 bases are TGTGCCAGCAGCTTGGACGGGACTGAGCAGTTCTTC. Translating gives CASSLDGTEQFF.

The chain recombines TRBV16 with TRBJ2-7, with 7 bases matching TRBD2. This CDR3 spans 14 amino acids. V gave up 4 bases and J gave up 5 bases; unmatched junction bases: 8. Germline V gene lookup returns CDR1 KGHSY and CDR2 FQNENV. In DNA form, the CDR3 reads TGTGCCAGCAGCCTTGGGAGGGTGAAGGACGAGCAGTACTTC. Translation gives CASSLGRVKDEQYF.

This clone came up once. The V call is TRBV5-6, the J call TRBJ2-3; 11 bases fit TRBD2. The CDR3 length is 15 residues. Looked up from germline, CDR1 is SGHDT and CDR2 is YYEEEE. V shed 4 bases, J shed 4 bases, and the junction held 5 bases outside the gene matches. The CDR3 sequence is CASSIAGGRSDTQYF. The CDR3 DNA sequence: TGTGCCAGCAGCATAGCGGGGGGGCGGTCAGATACGCAGTATTTT.

This chain uses TRBV29-1 with TRBJ2-7; D is possibly TRBD1 or TRBD2 (5 bases each). Trimming took 4 bases from V and 4 from J, leaving 11 bases between them. The CDR3 length is 12 residues. Germline V gene data show CDR1 as SQVTM and CDR2 as ANQGSEA. CDR3 sequence reads: CSVVDGAYEQYF. CDR3 nucleotide sequence: TGCAGCGTTGTGGACGGGGCGTACGAGCAGTACTTC.

V and J are TRBV30 and TRBJ1-2; the match to TRBD1 covers 9 bases. V shed 4 bases, J shed 12 bases, and the junction held 6 bases outside the gene matches. The CDR3 contains 11 residues. In germline, CDR1 is GTSNPN, CDR2 SVGIG (reference sequence). The CDR3 coding sequence is TGTGCCTGGAATAGGGGACAGGGCAACACCTTC. This gives the protein CAWNRGQGNTF.

The V call is TRBV11-2, the J call TRBJ1-4, with no clear D. The V end lost 2 bases, the J end lost 7 bases, and 17 bases lay between the germline ends. This CDR3 is built from 16 residues. The germline V gene encodes CDR1 SGHAT and CDR2 FQNNGV. The CDR3: CASSLTPSRGREKLFF. CDR3 DNA: TGTGCCAGCAGCTTAACCCCGAGCCGTGGCCGTGAAAAACTGTTTTTT. Together with reference TRBV11-2 and TRBJ1-4, the CDR3 gives the full variable domain: EAGVAQSPRYKIIEKRQSVAFWCNPISGHATLYWYQQILGQGPKLLIQFQNNGVVDDSQLPKDRFSAERLKGVDSTLKIQPAKLEDSAVYLCASSLTPSRGREKLFFGSGTQLSVL.

V and J are TRBV7-9 and TRBJ2-3, with 8 bases lining up with TRBD2. The junction had 3 bases not matched to a gene; V was cut back by 5 bases and J by 2 bases. CDR1 and CDR2 from the germline V gene are SEHNR and FQNEAQ (reference sequence). The CDR3 loop spans 14 amino acids. The CDR3: CASSTGGVTDTQYF. The CDR3 region has the DNA TGTGCCAGCAGCACCGGGGGGGTCACAGATACGCAGTATTTT.

The J gene is TRBJ1-2, the V gene TRBV13; D possibly corresponds to TRBD1 (5 bases). Trimming shortened V by 5 bases and J by 5 bases, and 15 bases separated the two germline ends. This CDR3 region has 14 residues. Per germline, CDR1 PRHDT and CDR2 FYEKMQ (reference sequence). CDR3 residues: CASSGRGAPYGYTF. The CDR3 DNA sequence: TGTGCCAGCAGCGGCCGGGGCGCCCCGTATGGCTACACCTTC.

The count of this clone is one. The V gene is TRBV7-3, the J gene TRBJ2-3; the D is unclear. The V gene's germline CDR1 is SGHTA and CDR2 FQGTGA. This CDR3 comprises 14 residues. The V end was cut by 1 base, the J end by 7 bases, with 12 bases between. CDR3 sequence (DNA): TGTGCCAGCAGCTTAAGTGTCGCTGGAAATACGCAGTATTTT. Its translation is CASSLSVAGNTQYF.

The chain links TRBV15 to TRBJ1-1, with 12 bases that match TRBD1. The junction had 9 bases not matched to a gene; V was cut back by 1 base and J by 3 bases. CDR1 and CDR2 (germline): LNHNV, YYDKDF (reference sequence). CDR3 length: 18 amino acids. CDR3 sequence reads: CATSRVTGTGGVYTEAFF. CDR3 sequence (DNA): TGTGCCACCAGCAGAGTGACCGGGACAGGGGGCGTCTACACTGAAGCTTTCTTT. The full variable domain, in which reference TRBV15 and TRBJ1-1 provide the parts outside the CDR3, is DAMVIQNPRYQVTQFGKPVTLSCSQTLNHNVMYWYQQKSSQAPKLLFHYYDKDFNNEADTPDNFQSRRPNTSFCFLDIRSPGLGDTAMYLCATSRVTGTGGVYTEAFFGQGTRLTVV.

The chain carries TRBV30 and TRBJ1-2; the D gene is possibly TRBD1 (5 bases). There are 15 residues in the CDR3. From germline, CDR1 is GTSNPN and CDR2 SVGIG (reference sequence). Deletions cut 2 bases from V and 0 bases from J, with 13 bases between. In nucleotides, the CDR3 is TGTGCCTGGAGTCAGGGTGTTGGGGCTAACTATGGCTACACCTTC. It translates to CAWSQGVGANYGYTF.